This T cell receptor beta chain was documented in a study of Graves' ophthalmopathy and Graves' hyperthyroidism listed by TCRdb under 2018. In the study overall: Peripheral blood was collected at initial diagnosis, before any treatment. To tell Graves' ophthalmopathy apart from Graves' hyperthyroidism, and to predict which patients would progress to ophthalmopathy, the study relied on TCR beta repertoire signatures. In total, 135 blood samples were TCR-sequenced: 40 to 45 ophthalmopathy, roughly 80 hyperthyroidism and some 17 hyperthyroidism-to-ophthalmopathy patients. To explore V-J signatures distinguishing ophthalmopathy from hyperthyroidism, a discovery set of under 110 patients (about 44 ophthalmopathy, 57 stable hyperthyroidism) was enrolled. The independent validation cohort included 20 or so hyperthyroidism patients plus 17 patients who later progressed from hyperthyroidism to ophthalmopathy. T-cell repertoires of thyroid tissue and blood were compared in over five hyperthyroidism patients. Once sampling was done, hyperthyroidism patients were given methimazole at a starting dose of 30 mg daily, while ophthalmopathy patients were given high-dose intravenous methylprednisolone.

For repertoire sequencing, TCR beta CDR3 regions were amplified from RNA transcripts. A first-round RT-PCR used HTBI primers with the Qiagen OneStep RT-PCR kit, followed by a second-round multiplex PCR, size selection and purification. Sequencing of the libraries was carried out on an Illumina HiSeq2000 in paired-end mode with 100 bp reads. Turning to the authors' computational methods: SOAPnuke was used to process the reads, throwing out any read that had adapters, had uncalled bases, had a mean Phred below 15, or lacked an exact constant-primer or identifier match. COPE v1.2.5 was used to merge the high-quality paired reads. Each unique nucleotide sequence was defined as a clonotype, and clonotypes were aligned to IMGT TRB V, D and J references with MiTCR v1.1. The analysis was limited to V-J combinations with a frequency above 0.0001, which together covered just over 98% of the repertoires. A TCR clonal expansion and chaos score per V-J combination was defined as the ratio of F50 clonal expansion to chaos observed in the TCRdist matrix. Welch's t-statistics and random forest were used to reduce features to approximately 13 V-J combinations, which were fed into a naive Bayes classifier. The Morisita-Horn index was used to measure how similar the thyroid and blood repertoires were. Starting from the raw public reads, TCRdb applied fastp trimming at Q25, assembled clones with MiXCR and retained in-frame beta chains. Entries are consolidated by CDR3 protein sequence, retaining the most common genes and DNA. Here the V and J calls rest on TCRdb's processing, not on the authors' analysis. The sample contains 600,000 to 950,000 distinct CDR3 sequences, roughly 40% of them found a single time. 44% of the sample comes from the top ten.

CDR1 and CDR2 are drawn from the germline V gene: MGHDK, SYGVNS. Cut back by 6 bases and 8 bases, the V and J ends lie 19 bases apart. There are 14 amino acids in the CDR3, from cysteine to phenylalanine inclusive. Only the CDR3 DNA is retained, 42 bases long and in frame from the first base. Patients with ophthalmopathy had moderately to severely active disease, with a Clinical Activity Score of 3 or more, a NOSPECS grade of 4 or more, and a disease duration of less than 3 months. Patients were excluded if they had other autoimmune diseases, uncontrolled infections, pregnancy or lactation. Diagnosis relied on clinical symptoms, serum thyroxine, TRAb, thyroid ultrasound and orbital computed tomography. PBMCs were isolated from about 9.1 ml of fresh peripheral blood by Ficoll-Paque density gradient centrifugation. Total RNA was extracted with Trizol reagent and quality-checked on an Agilent 2100 Bioanalyzer.

The sample holds many counts of this clonotype. The antigen it recognizes is unknown. Base qualities are not recorded, but no much larger clone differs from it by a single base. The paper as a whole reports these results and caveats: The 13-signature model separated ophthalmopathy from stable hyperthyroidism with about 86% sensitivity and almost 84% specificity in cross-validation, and 80%/75% in the test set. In validation, the model predicted ophthalmopathy progression with 70.59% sensitivity and around 72% specificity; about a dozen predicted patients were CT-confirmed with GO in a median of about 7.1 months. Most expanded thyroid clonotypes with a frequency above 0.001 also appeared in blood, which suggests that blood repertoires may reflect the immune response in the thyroid. Sample size was not predetermined statistically, and investigators were not blinded to group allocation.

Material: peripheral blood. The rearrangement joined TRBV25-1 to TRBJ1-2; the D gene identity is not certain. The source is an adult man with Graves' ophthalmopathy. The bases read TGTGCCAGCAGCCCCCCCGGTGGAGGGCGCGGCTACACCTTC. Its translation is CASSPPGGGRGYTF.